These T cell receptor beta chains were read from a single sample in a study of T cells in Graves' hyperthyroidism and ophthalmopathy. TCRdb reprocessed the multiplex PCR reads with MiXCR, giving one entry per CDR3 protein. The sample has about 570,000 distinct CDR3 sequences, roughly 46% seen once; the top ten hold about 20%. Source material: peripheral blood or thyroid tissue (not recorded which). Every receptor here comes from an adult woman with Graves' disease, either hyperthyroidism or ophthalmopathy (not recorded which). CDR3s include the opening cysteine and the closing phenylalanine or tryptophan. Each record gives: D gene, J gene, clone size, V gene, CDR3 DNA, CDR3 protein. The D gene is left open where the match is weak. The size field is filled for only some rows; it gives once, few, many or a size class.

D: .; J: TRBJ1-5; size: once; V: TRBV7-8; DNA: TGTGCCAGCAGCTTAAGTAGCGCAGGGCTCAACGAGCATTTT; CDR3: CASSLSSAGLNEHF
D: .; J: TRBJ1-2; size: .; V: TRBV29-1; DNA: TGCAGCGTGCCTCGGCACGCCTATGGCTACACCTTC; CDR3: CSVPRHAYGYTF
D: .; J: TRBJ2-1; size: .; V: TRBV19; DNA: TGTGCCAGTAAGGGGCAGATTTACAATGAGCAGTTCTTC; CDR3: CASKGQIYNEQFF
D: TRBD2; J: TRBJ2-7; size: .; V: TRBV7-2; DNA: TGTGCCAGCAGCTTAGTAGGGACTAGCGAAGAGCAGTACTTC; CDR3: CASSLVGTSEEQYF
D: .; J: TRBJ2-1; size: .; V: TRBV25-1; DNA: TGTGCCAGCAGTGCTAGTAGGCTCCTGGACTACGAGCAGTTCTTC; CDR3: CASSASRLLDYEQFF
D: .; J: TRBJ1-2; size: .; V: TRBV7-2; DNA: TGTGCCAGCAGCTCCACGGTCTATGGCTACACCTTC; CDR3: CASSSTVYGYTF
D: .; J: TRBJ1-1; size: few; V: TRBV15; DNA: TGTGCCACCAGCAGAGCCAGGGTGAACACTGAAGCTTTCTTT; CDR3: CATSRARVNTEAFF
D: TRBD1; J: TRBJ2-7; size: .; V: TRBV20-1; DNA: TGCAGTGCCCTACACCGGGACAGGTTCTACGAGCAGTACTTC; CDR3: CSALHRDRFYEQYF
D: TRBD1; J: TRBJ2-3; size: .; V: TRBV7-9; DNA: TGTGCCAGCAGCTTAGGGGGACAGGGTACAGATACGCAGTATTTT; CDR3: CASSLGGQGTDTQYF
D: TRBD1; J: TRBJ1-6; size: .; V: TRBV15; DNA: TGTGCCACCAGCATGGTCCCAGGGGGCGATTCTGGTTCACCCCTCCACTTT; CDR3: CATSMVPGGDSGSPLHF
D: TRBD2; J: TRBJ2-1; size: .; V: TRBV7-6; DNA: TGTGCCAGCAGCTTAGTGGCTAGCGGATACAATGAGCAGTTCTTC; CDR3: CASSLVASGYNEQFF
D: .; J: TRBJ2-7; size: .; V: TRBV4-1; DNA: TGCGCCAGCAGCCAAGATCCGGGGGTCTACGAGCAGTACTTC; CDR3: CASSQDPGVYEQYF
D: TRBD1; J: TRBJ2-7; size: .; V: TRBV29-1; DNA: TGCAGCGTTGAACGTACAGGGGGCTACGAGCAGTACTTC; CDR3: CSVERTGGYEQYF
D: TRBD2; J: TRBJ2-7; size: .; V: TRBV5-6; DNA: TGTGCCAGCAGCGCGGCGACCGGGGGGGTCTACGAGCAGTACTTC; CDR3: CASSAATGGVYEQYF
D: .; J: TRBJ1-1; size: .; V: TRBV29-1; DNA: TGCAGCGCTGAGCGGGGCACTGAAGCTTTCTTT; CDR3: CSAERGTEAFF
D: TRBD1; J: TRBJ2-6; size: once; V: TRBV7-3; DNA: TGTGCCAGCAGCTCAAGCAGGGGGCGATCTGGGGCCAACGTCCTGACTTTC; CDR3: CASSSSRGRSGANVLTF
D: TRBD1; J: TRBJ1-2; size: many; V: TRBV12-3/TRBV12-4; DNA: TGTGCCAGCAGTTTGACAGGGGGCGGAAGCTATGGCTACACCTTC; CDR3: CASSLTGGGSYGYTF
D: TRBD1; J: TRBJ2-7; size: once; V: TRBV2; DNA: TGTGCCAGCAGCGAGAGGAGACAGGGCTACGAGCAGTACTTC; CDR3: CASSERRQGYEQYF
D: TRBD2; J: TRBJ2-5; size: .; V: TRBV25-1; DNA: TGTGCCAGCAGTGAAGCGGGGAGGGGCCAAGGGACCCAGTACTTC; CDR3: CASSEAGRGQGTQYF
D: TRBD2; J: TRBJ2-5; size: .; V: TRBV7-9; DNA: TGTGCCAGCAGCCCAGCCAGCGGGAATAGGGAGACCCAGTACTTC; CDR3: CASSPASGNRETQYF